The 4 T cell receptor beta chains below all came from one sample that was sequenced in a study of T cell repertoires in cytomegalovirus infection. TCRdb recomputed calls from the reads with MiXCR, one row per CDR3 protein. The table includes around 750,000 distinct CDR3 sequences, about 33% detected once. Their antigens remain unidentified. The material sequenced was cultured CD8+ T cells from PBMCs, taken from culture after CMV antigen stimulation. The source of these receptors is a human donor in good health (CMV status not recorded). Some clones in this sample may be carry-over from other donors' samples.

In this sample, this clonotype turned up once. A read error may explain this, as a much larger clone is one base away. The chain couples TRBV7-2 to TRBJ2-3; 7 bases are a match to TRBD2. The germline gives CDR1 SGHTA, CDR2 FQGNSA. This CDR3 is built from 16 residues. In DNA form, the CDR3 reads TGTGTCAGCAGCCCGAGGCGGGGAGGGGGCACAGATACGCAGTATTTT. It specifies CVSSPRRGGGTDTQYF. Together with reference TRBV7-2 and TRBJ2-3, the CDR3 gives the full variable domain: GAGVSQSPSNKVTEKGKDVELRCDPISGHTALYWYRQSLGQGLEFLIYFQGNSAPDKSGLPSDRFSAERTGGSVSTLTIQRTQQEDSAVYLCVSSPRRGGGTDTQYFGPGTRLTVL.

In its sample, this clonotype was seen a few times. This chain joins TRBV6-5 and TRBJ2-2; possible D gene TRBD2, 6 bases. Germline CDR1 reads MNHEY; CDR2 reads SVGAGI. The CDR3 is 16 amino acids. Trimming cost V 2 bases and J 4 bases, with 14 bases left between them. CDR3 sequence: CASSYQEGRGTGELFF. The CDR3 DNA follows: TGTGCCAGCAGTTACCAGGAGGGAAGGGGCACCGGGGAGCTGTTTTTT.

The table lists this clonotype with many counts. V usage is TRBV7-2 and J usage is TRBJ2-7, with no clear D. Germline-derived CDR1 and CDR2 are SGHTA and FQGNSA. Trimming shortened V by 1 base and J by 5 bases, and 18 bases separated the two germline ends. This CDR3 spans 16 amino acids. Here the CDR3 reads CASSLEGWPPRHEQYF. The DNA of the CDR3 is TGTGCCAGCAGCTTAGAGGGCTGGCCCCCCCGGCACGAGCAGTACTTC.

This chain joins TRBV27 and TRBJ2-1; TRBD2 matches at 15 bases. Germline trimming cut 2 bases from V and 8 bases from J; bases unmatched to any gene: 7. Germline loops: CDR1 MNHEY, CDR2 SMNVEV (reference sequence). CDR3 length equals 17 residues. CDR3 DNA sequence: TGTGCCAGCAGTTTACTCGGACTAGCGGGGGGGCCTGATGAGCAGTTCTTC. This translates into CASSLLGLAGGPDEQFF.